This record covers a single T cell receptor (beta chain). The data belong to a study of PD-L1 blockade in urothelial cancer. Study background: Males with bladder-origin urothelial cancer made up about nine tenths of the roughly 29 patients.

This CDR3 has 12 residues. Germline V gives CDR1 SEHNR, CDR2 FQNEAQ (reference sequence). V lost 1 base to trimming and J lost 6 bases, with 4 bases between them. Measured with immunoSEQ multiplex PCR; TCRdb has only the in-frame clones, and not every one. This table holds 100,000 to 150,000 clones, approximately 88% found once. Time point given: pretreatment peripheral blood. This clonotype originated in a man between 50 and 59 years old with urothelial cancer. The chain has TRBV7-9 and TRBJ1-5; D is uncertain. This sample comprised PBMCs, obtained around atezolizumab (anti-PD-L1) treatment. In nucleotides, the CDR3 is TGTGCCAGCAGCTTAGGTCTTCAGCCCCAGCATTTT. Translating gives CASSLGLQPQHF.